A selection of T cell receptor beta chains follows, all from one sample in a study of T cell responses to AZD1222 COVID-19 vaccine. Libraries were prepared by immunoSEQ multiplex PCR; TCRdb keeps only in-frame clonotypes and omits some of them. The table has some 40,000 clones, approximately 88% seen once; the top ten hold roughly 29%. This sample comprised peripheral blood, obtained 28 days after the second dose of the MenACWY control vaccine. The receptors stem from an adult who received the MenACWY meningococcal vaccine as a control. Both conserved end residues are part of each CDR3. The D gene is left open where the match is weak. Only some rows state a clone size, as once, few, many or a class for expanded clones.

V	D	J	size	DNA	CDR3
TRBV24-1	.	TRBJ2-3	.	TGTGCCACCATGGGAACTAGCCCAGATACGCAGTATTTT	CATMGTSPDTQYF
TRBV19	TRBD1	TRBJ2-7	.	TGTGCCAGTAGTCTTCGATCTCCGGGACAGGGGGCCTACGAGCAGTACTTC	CASSLRSPGQGAYEQYF
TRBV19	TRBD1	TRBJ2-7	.	TGTGCCAGTAGCACGGACAGGGGGTTGTACGAGCAGTACTTC	CASSTDRGLYEQYF
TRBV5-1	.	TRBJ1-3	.	TGCGCCAGCAGCTTGAGTGATGGAAACACCATATATTTT	CASSLSDGNTIYF
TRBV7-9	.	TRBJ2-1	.	TGTGCCAGCAGCTTAGTCAGTCTTAGCTCCTACAATGAGCAGTTCTTC	CASSLVSLSSYNEQFF
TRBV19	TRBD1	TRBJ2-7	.	TGTGCCAGTAGTCTCCGGGACAGAGGCCGCGAGCAGTACTTC	CASSLRDRGREQYF
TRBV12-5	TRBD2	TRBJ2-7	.	TGTGCTAGTGGCAAAACTAGCGGGATATACGAGCAGTACTTC	CASGKTSGIYEQYF
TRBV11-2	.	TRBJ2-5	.	TGTGCCAGCAGCTTGCATGGGACCCAGTACTTC	CASSLHGTQYF
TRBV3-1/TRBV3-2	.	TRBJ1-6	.	TGTGCCAGCAGCCATATGGCGGGAGGGGATAATTCACCCCTCCACTTT	CASSHMAGGDNSPLHF
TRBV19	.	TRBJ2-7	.	TGTGCCAGTAGTGTCGGGACAAATTACGAGCAGTACTTC	CASSVGTNYEQYF
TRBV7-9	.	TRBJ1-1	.	TGTGCCAGCAATAACTATCCCCGGGGGGGCGGCACTGAAGCTTTCTTT	CASNNYPRGGGTEAFF
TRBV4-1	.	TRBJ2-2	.	TGCGCCAGCAGCCTCCTTCCCCCGGAGACTATCGACACCGGGGAGCTGTTTTTT	CASSLLPPETIDTGELFF
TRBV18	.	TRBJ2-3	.	TGTGCCAGCTCACCTACTTCGACCAGCACAGATACGCAGTATTTT	CASSPTSTSTDTQYF
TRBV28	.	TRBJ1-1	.	TGTGCCACCAAAGACAGTCCCTTCACTGAAGCTTTCTTT	CATKDSPFTEAFF
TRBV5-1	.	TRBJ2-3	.	TGCGCCAGCAGCAATACAGGGTTTGTGGCTGACACGCAGTATTTT	CASSNTGFVADTQYF
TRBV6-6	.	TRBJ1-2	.	TGTGCCAGCAGTTACGGAGGAATCTATGGCTACACCTTC	CASSYGGIYGYTF
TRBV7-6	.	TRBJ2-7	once	TGTGTCAGCGCCTTAGACGGACTCAGCAACGAGCAGTACTTC	CVSALDGLSNEQYF
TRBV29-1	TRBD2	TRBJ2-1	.	TGCAGCGGACGTTCTAGCGGGAGTTCGGGTGAGCAGTTCTTC	CSGRSSGSSGEQFF
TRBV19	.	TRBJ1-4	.	TGTGCCAGTAGTATTCGGGAAGGGAATGAAAAACTGTTTTTT	CASSIREGNEKLFF
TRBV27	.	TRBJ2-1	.	TGTGCCAGCAGACAGGGCCCCTACAATGAGCAGTTCTTC	CASRQGPYNEQFF
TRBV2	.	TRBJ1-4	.	TGTGCCAGCAGTCCGGTCTATGATGAAAAACTGTTTTTT	CASSPVYDEKLFF
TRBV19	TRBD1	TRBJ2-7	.	TGTGCCAGTAATCCCGGGACAGCTGAGTACGAGCAGTACTTC	CASNPGTAEYEQYF
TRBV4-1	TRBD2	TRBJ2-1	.	TGCGCCAGCAGCCAGCGGCATACTAGCGAGGTTGAGCAGTTCTTC	CASSQRHTSEVEQFF
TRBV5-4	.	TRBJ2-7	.	TGTGCCAGCAGCTTTCCCGGCTTAGGGTACGAGCAGTACTTC	CASSFPGLGYEQYF
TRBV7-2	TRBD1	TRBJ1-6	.	TGTGCCAGCAGCTTAAGTGGGGACAGGCGGAATTCACCCCTCCACTTT	CASSLSGDRRNSPLHF
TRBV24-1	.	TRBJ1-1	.	TGTGCCACCAGCCGCCCAGGGGACACTGAAGCTTTCTTT	CATSRPGDTEAFF
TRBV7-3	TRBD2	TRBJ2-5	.	TGTGCCAGCAGCAAATTGAAAATAGCGGGAGCCCCAGAGACCCAGTACTTC	CASSKLKIAGAPETQYF
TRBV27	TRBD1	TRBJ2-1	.	TGTGCCAGCAGTCTCGGGACAGAAAAGGCTGATGAGCAGTTCTTC	CASSLGTEKADEQFF
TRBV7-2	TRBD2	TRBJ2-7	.	TGTGCCAGCAGCTTAGATCCTAGCGGGAGTTACGAGCAGTACTTC	CASSLDPSGSYEQYF
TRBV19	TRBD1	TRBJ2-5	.	TGTGCCAGTACCCTGGGACAGGGGATTGGAGAGACCCAGTACTTC	CASTLGQGIGETQYF
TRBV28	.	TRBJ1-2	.	TGTGCCAGCAGTTTGCAGGGGCCCTATGGCTACACCTTC	CASSLQGPYGYTF
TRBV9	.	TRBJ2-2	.	TGTGCCAGCAGCTTACCGGGACCGAACACCGGGGAGCTGTTTTTT	CASSLPGPNTGELFF
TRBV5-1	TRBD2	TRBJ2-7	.	TGCGCCAGCAGCATAGCGGCTAGCGGGAGCTACGAGCAGTACTTC	CASSIAASGSYEQYF
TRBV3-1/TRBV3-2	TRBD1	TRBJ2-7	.	TGTGCCAGCAGCCAAGATCATAGACAGGGGACCTACGAGCAGTACTTC	CASSQDHRQGTYEQYF
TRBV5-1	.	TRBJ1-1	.	TGCGCCAGCAGCTTAGGTGGGGGGAACACTGAAGCTTTCTTT	CASSLGGGNTEAFF
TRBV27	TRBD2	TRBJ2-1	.	TGTGCCAGCAGTCCCCGACTAGCGGGAGGGCCATTATCACGACTCGAACGAAACAATGAGCAGTTCTTC	CASSPRLAGGPLSRLERNNEQFF
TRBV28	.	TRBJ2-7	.	TGTGCCAGCCGGGACGGGGTCCTGGAGCAGTACTTC	CASRDGVLEQYF
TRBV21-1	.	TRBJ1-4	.	TGTGCCAGCAGCAAAGAATGGCGAGAAAAACTGTTTTTT	CASSKEWREKLFF
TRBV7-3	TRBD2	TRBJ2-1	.	TGTGCCAGCAGCCGACTAGCGGGAGCGGATGAGCAGTTCTTC	CASSRLAGADEQFF
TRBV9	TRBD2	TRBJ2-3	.	TGTGCCAGCAGCCCTCCCAGCGGGAGTACGCAGTATTTT	CASSPPSGSTQYF
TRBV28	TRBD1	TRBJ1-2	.	TGTGCCAGCAGTATGAGACAGGGGGCTTATGGCTACACCTTC	CASSMRQGAYGYTF
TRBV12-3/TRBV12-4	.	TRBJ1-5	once	TGTGCCAGCAGTTTAGGGGGGACGGGGCCCCAGCATTTT	CASSLGGTGPQHF
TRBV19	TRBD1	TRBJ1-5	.	TGTGCCAGTACCCCTGGTGCAGGGGGGAATCAGCCCCAGCATTTT	CASTPGAGGNQPQHF
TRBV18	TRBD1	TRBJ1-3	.	TGTGCCAGCTCACCCATGGACAGGGTGCGCGGAAACACCATATATTTT	CASSPMDRVRGNTIYF
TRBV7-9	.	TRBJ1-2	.	TGTGCCAGCAGCTTAGTTCCGACAGTTAACTATGGCTACACCTTC	CASSLVPTVNYGYTF
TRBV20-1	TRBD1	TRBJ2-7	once	TGCAGTGCTAGTTGGGGACAGGGAATCTACGAGCAGTACTTC	CSASWGQGIYEQYF
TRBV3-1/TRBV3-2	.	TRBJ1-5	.	TGTGCCAGCAGCCAAGGGTCGGTGGGCGGTCAGCCCCAGCATTTT	CASSQGSVGGQPQHF
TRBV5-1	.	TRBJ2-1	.	TGCGCCAGCAGCTTGGAAGGGGAGGCTAAAAACAATGAGCAGTTCTTC	CASSLEGEAKNNEQFF
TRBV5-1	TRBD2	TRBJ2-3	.	TGCGCCAGCAGCTTGGCCGGCGGCGGGGGGGATACGCAGTATTTT	CASSLAGGGGDTQYF
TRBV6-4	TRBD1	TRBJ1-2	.	TGTGCCAGCAGTCTGACAGGGGGAGCTGGCTACACCTTC	CASSLTGGAGYTF
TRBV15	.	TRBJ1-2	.	TGTGCCACCCGTGGCCGTAACTATGGCTACACCTTC	CATRGRNYGYTF
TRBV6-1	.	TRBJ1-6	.	TGTGCCAGCAGTGTTGAAAGAGGGCAGGGTATGTCACCCCTCCACTTT	CASSVERGQGMSPLHF
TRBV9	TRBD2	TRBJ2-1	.	TGTGCCAGCAGCGTCGAGACTAGCGTAAGCTCCTACAATGAGCAGTTCTTC	CASSVETSVSSYNEQFF
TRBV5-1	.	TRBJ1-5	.	TGCGCCAGCAGCTTGGCGCCGGGAGAAAATCAGCCCCAGCATTTT	CASSLAPGENQPQHF
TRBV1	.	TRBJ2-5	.	TGCACCAGCAGCCAAGAAAGCGGCTTAGCGGGGAACCAAGAGACCCAGTACTTC	CTSSQESGLAGNQETQYF